This TCR beta chain was captured in a study of blood T cell repertoires in COVID-19. Background on the study: The cDNA or gDNA used as material had been derived from T cells, B-cell-depleted T cells, or PBMCs.

Sequenced by immunoSEQ multiplex PCR; TCRdb stores in-frame clones only, minus some. In the table there are roughly 200,000 clones, 80% to 90% of which are singletons. Residents of about two dozen US areas, aged roughly 18 to 95 years, made up the participants. With 0 bases clipped from V and 11 bases from J, the junction kept 15 bases outside the gene matches. CDR1 MGHRA and CDR2 YSYEKL come from the germline V gene. This CDR3 contains 16 residues. The TCR was taken from a woman in her 40s with acute COVID-19. Input material: PBMCs or T cells enriched from blood (not recorded which). The chain is built from TRBV4-1 and TRBJ1-2, with 7 bases fitting TRBD1. The CDR3 nucleotides read TGCGCCAGCAGCCAAGATTGGTCAGGAGGGGGCTACGGGTACACCTTC. Protein: CASSQDWSGGGYGYTF.